A single sample is the source of the 13 T cell receptor beta chains below, sequenced in a study of OX40 agonist ivuxolimab in advanced cancers. The repertoire was sequenced with immunoSEQ multiplex PCR; TCRdb's copy has only in-frame clones and lacks some. Here the sample spans about 54,000 clones, roughly four fifths being singletons. This specimen consisted of CD4+ or CD8+ T cells sorted from blood, obtained in a trial of the OX40 agonist ivuxolimab. The source of these receptors is an adult with an advanced solid tumor such as melanoma, head and neck, liver or kidney cancer.

This clone appeared a few times. The chain has TRBV28 and TRBJ1-5; D is ambiguous. There are 13 residues in the CDR3. The V and J ends lost 5 bases and 6 bases respectively, with 11 bases between them. In germline, CDR1 is MDHEN, CDR2 SYDVKM. CDR3 coding DNA: TGTGCCAGCAGTCCCCAGCGAATTCAGCCCCAGCATTTT. As protein: CASSPQRIQPQHF.

J is TRBJ2-3 and V is TRBV28; 8 bases map to TRBD1. The V segment lost 3 bases and the J segment 2 bases; nucleotides outside the gene matches: 7. Germline assignment: CDR1 MDHEN and CDR2 SYDVKM. The CDR3 contains 16 residues. CDR3 protein: CASSLVGQGLTDTQYF. In DNA form, the CDR3 reads TGTGCCAGCAGTTTGGTTGGACAGGGTCTCACAGATACGCAGTATTTT.

This chain joins TRBV5-4 and TRBJ1-1, with D possibly TRBD1 on 6 matching bases. The V end was cut by 7 bases, the J end by 11 bases, with 21 bases between. The CDR3 has 13 residues. The germline gives CDR1 SGHNT, CDR2 YYREEE (reference sequence). In DNA, the CDR3 is TGTGCCAGCTCACTTGGGGGGCAGGGCAGGGCTTTCTTT. Protein: CASSLGGQGRAFF.

The chain carries TRBV19 and TRBJ1-5, with TRBD1 matching over 8 bases. The V segment lost 7 bases and the J segment 3 bases; nucleotides outside the gene matches: 11. Germline-derived CDR1 and CDR2 are LNHDA and SQIVND (reference sequence). This CDR3 is built from 16 residues. The CDR3: CASNNPGGAYNQPQHF. The CDR3 nucleotides are TGTGCCAGTAACAACCCAGGGGGCGCGTACAATCAGCCCCAGCATTTT.

This clone was seen more than once but under ten times. V is TRBV5-1 and J is TRBJ1-1, with D perhaps matching TRBD1 (6 bases). There are 14 residues in the CDR3. Germline CDR1 and CDR2: SGHRS and YFSETQ. V dropped 3 bases and J dropped 4 bases, with 13 bases sitting between them. The CDR3 DNA reads TGCGCCAGCAGCTCGACGACAGGCTCCACTGAAGCTTTCTTT. Its translation is CASSSTTGSTEAFF.

The J gene is TRBJ1-5, the V gene TRBV5-8; weak D call: TRBD1 (6 bases). Germline V gene lookup returns CDR1 SGHTS and CDR2 YDEGEE. This CDR3 contains 15 residues. Deletions cut 0 bases from V and 4 bases from J, with 11 bases between. The CDR3 DNA reads TGTGCCAGCAGCTTGGGGGGGACACTTAATCAGCCCCAGCATTTT. Amino acid sequence: CASSLGGTLNQPQHF.

This clone was found once. This chain uses TRBV5-1 with TRBJ2-3; 10 bases are shared with TRBD1. CDR3 length: 15 residues. V gave up 1 base and J gave up 4 bases; unmatched junction bases: 3. Germline V lookup: CDR1 SGHRS, CDR2 YFSETQ. The CDR3 sequence is CASSLQGQGSDTQYF. Written as DNA, the CDR3 is TGCGCCAGCAGCTTGCAGGGACAGGGGTCAGATACGCAGTATTTT. The full variable domain, with the rest looked up from reference TRBV5-1 and TRBJ2-3, is KAGVTQTPRYLIKTRGQQVTLSCSPISGHRSVSWYQQTPGQGLQFLFEYFSETQRNKGNFPGRFSGRQFSNSRSEMNVSTLELGDSALYLCASSLQGQGSDTQYFGPGTRLTVL.

This clone was recorded once. The rearrangement uses TRBV2 and TRBJ2-2; D possibly corresponds to TRBD1 (7 bases). The CDR3 loop spans 15 amino acids. Trimming removed 11 bases at V and 1 base at J, with 17 bases between. The germline V gene encodes CDR1 SNHLY and CDR2 FYNNEI. The CDR3 here is CAGGVRTGNTGELFF. The CDR3 DNA reads as TGTGCCGGAGGGGTTAGGACAGGGAACACCGGGGAGCTGTTTTTT.

Comment on this clone: A read error may produce the germline difference seen at one junction end. This CDR3 is also generated by other DNA sequences in the sample. The chain carries TRBV27 and TRBJ1-1, with D uncertain. Per the germline V gene, CDR1 is MNHEY and CDR2 is SMNVEV (reference sequence). This CDR3 spans 14 amino acids. In DNA form, the CDR3 reads TGTGCCACCGTGTCGGGCAGCATGAACACTGAAGCCTTCTTT. It yields the protein CATVSGSMNTEAFF.

This clone occurred a few times. The chain links TRBV6-1 to TRBJ2-5; 7 bases match TRBD1. The ends lost 3 bases at V and 9 bases at J; junction bases unmatched: 10. CDR1 is MNHNS and CDR2 is SASEGT in the germline V gene. CDR3 size: 14 residues. CDR3 in DNA: TGTGCCAGCAGTGATCTAACAGGGGCCGGGGCCCAGTACTTC. As protein: CASSDLTGAGAQYF.

The chain uses TRBV7-6 and TRBJ2-7; the D is unclear. The CDR3 consists of 14 residues. The V and J ends lost 0 bases and 0 bases respectively, with 6 bases between them. Germline V gene lookup returns CDR1 SGHVS and CDR2 FNYEAQ. CDR3 region: CASSLAVDSYEQYF. CDR3 nucleotides: TGTGCCAGCAGCTTAGCCGTGGACTCCTACGAGCAGTACTTC.

The chain carries TRBV5-1 and TRBJ1-2; D unclear. Trimming removed 4 bases at V and 8 bases at J, with 15 bases between. CDR3 length: 13 residues. The V gene's germline CDR1 is SGHRS and CDR2 YFSETQ. CDR3 coding DNA: TGCGCCAGCAGCCTTGACCCGGGAAAGGGCTACACCTTC. Encoded protein: CASSLDPGKGYTF.

In its sample, this clone was seen a few times. The gene calls are TRBV29-1 and TRBJ2-7; TRBD1 agrees at 10 bases. Trimming at V came to 6 bases and at J to 2 bases, leaving 10 bases not matched to a gene. CDR1 is SQVTM and CDR2 is ANQGSEA in the germline V gene. The CDR3 sequence is 15 residues long. The CDR3 region has the DNA TGCAGCGTCGTTTTGGGGGACAGGGGCCCCTACGAGCAGTACTTC. This gives the protein CSVVLGDRGPYEQYF.